This T cell receptor beta chain stems from a study of T cells expressing NK-cell markers. At the level of the study: Sorted CD3+CD56-NKG2C+, CD3+CD56+NKG2C+ and CD3+CD56+NKG2C- T cells supplied the TCR beta repertoires.

TCRdb derives one entry per CDR3 protein from the 5' RACE reads, leaving out DNA. The specimen's table records about 150,000 distinct CDR3 sequences. General study points: The dominant NKG2C+ clonotypes represented roughly 1.0-7.5% of CD8+ T cells in six or seven donors.

In germline, CDR1 is DFQATT, CDR2 SNEGSKA (reference sequence). The CDR3 is 15 amino acids. About this clonotype: Its antigen remains unidentified.

Sequenced: blood T cells: a sorted CD56 or NKG2C T cell subset, CD4+ or CD8+ T cells, or bulk PBMC T cells (not recorded which). This sequence was found in a man aged 18 to 29 in good health. This sequence joins TRBV20-1 and TRBJ2-3. CDR3 loop: CSAIPGVRGTDTQYF.